A single count supports the clone carrying this T cell receptor beta chain. Random hexamers were used to reverse transcribe about 0.5 to 1 ug of RNA. In TCRdb, the immunoSEQ multiplex PCR reads were re-called with MiXCR into one record per CDR3 protein. This sample has 250,000 to 300,000 distinct CDR3 sequences, with approximately 85% found just once. V lost 0 bases and J lost 7, with 9 bases in between. CDR3 length: 13 residues. Germline CDR1 and CDR2: LGHNA and YSLEER. The sample is drawn from a study of CD8 T cells in Susac syndrome. The chain recombines TRBV4-3 with TRBJ1-1; D ambiguous. The clonotype comes from a human donor with multiple sclerosis. Sequencing was carried out using CD8+ T cells from PBMCs. CDR3 coding DNA: TGCGCCAGCAGCCAAGAGGCAGAGCGTGAAGCTTTCTTT. It specifies CASSQEAEREAFF.